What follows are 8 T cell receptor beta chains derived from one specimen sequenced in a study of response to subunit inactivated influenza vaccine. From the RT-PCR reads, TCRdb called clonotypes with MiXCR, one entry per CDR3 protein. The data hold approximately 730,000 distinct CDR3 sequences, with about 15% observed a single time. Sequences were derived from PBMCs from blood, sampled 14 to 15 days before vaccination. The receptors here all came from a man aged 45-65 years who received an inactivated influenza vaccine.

The CDR3 loop reads CASSTRQKETQYF. DNA of the CDR3: TGTGCCAGCAGTACCCGACAGAAAGAGACCCAGTACTTC. The rearrangement links TRBV12-3 or TRBV12-4 to TRBJ2-5; D may be TRBD1 (5 bases). CDR3 size: 13 residues. V was shortened by 5 bases and J by 3 bases, with 10 bases between the two germline ends.

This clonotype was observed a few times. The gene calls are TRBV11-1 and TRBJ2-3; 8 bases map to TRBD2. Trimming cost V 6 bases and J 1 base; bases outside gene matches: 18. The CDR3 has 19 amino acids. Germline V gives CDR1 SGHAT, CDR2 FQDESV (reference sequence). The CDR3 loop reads CASRLFPPSSGRGTDTQYF. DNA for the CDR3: TGTGCCAGCAGGCTTTTCCCACCATCTAGCGGGCGTGGCACAGATACGCAGTATTTT.

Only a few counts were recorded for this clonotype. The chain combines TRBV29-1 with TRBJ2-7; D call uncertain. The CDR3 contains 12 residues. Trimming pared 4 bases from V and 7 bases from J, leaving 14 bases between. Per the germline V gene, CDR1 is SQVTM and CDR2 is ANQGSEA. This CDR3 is CSVGEARLEQYF. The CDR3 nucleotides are TGCAGCGTTGGAGAGGCCCGTTTGGAGCAGTACTTC.

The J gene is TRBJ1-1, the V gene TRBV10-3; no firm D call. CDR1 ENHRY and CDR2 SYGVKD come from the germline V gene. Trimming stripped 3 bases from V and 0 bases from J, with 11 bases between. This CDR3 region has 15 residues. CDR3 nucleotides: TGTGCCATCAGTGATCAGACGGCAATGAACACTGAAGCTTTCTTT. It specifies CAISDQTAMNTEAFF.

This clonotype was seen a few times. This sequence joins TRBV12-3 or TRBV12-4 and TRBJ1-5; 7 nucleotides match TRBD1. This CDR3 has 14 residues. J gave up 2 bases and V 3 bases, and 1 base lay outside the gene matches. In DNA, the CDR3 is TGTGCCAGCAGTTTCGACAGGGGCAATCAGCCCCAGCATTTT. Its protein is CASSFDRGNQPQHF.

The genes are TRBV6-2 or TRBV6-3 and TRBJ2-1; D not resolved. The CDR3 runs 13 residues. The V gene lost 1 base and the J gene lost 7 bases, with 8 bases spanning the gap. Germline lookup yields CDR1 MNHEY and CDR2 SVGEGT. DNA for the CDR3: TGTGCCAGCAGTTACTTTAGGCAGAATGAGCAGTTCTTC. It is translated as CASSYFRQNEQFF.

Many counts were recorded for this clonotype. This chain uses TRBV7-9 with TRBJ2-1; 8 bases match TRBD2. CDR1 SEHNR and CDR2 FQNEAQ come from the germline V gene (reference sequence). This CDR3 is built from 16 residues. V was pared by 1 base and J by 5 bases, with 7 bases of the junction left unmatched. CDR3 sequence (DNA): TGTGCCAGCAGCTTAGGTAGCGGGATGGAAAACAATGAGCAGTTCTTC. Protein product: CASSLGSGMENNEQFF.

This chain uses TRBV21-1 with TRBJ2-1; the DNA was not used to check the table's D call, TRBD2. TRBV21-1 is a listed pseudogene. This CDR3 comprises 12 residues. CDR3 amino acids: CASSPRCHEQFF. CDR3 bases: TGTGCCAGCAGCCCCCGCTGCCATGAGCAGTTCTTC.